This T cell receptor (beta chain) was sequenced in a study of T cell clonality in common variable immunodeficiency. Study results and limitations: Shared TCRbeta clones were fewer between CVID subjects than controls.

The assay was immunoSEQ multiplex PCR, and TCRdb's table has in-frame clones only and misses some. This record lists around 45,000 clones, none seen once only, and the top ten clones contain roughly 6%. Many counts were recorded for this clone. The antigen is undetermined. The read terminates 3 residues ahead of where the CDR3 ends, so the germline J gene completes it. V was clipped by 5 bases and J by 6 bases; unmatched bases: 1. The CDR3 covers 12 residues. Per germline, CDR1 WNHNN and CDR2 SYGVQD (reference sequence). This clonotype was obtained from a person aged 18 to 75 in good health. This chain links TRBV10-1 with TRBJ2-7, with 10 bases matching TRBD2. The specimen sequenced was peripheral blood mononuclear cells. The CDR3 here is CASSPSGGEQYF. The CDR3 DNA, read in part, is TGCGCCAGCAGTCCTAGCGGGGGCGAG.